A selection of T cell receptor beta chains follows, all from one sample in a study of beta chain features in type 1 diabetes. Assay: immunoSEQ multiplex PCR; the TCRdb copy retains only in-frame clones and omits some. Counted here are 200,000 to 250,000 clones, about 26% occurring once; the ten biggest clones make up more than 3%. The sequencing input was central memory CD4+ T cells from blood. The receptors derive from a young man in good health. Each CDR3 is given with its conserved first and last residue. The order of the fields is V gene, CDR3 length, clone size, D gene, J gene, CDR3 DNA, CDR3 protein. The D gene is left open where the match is weak. Clone size is given for some rows only: seen once, a few or many times, or a class if the clone is expanded.

V: TRBV14
length: 15
size: few
D: .
J: TRBJ2-1
DNA: TGTGCCAGCAGCCGTGCCGGTAATACCTACAATGAGCAGTTCTTC
CDR3: CASSRAGNTYNEQFF

V: TRBV6-6
length: 13
size: .
D: .
J: TRBJ2-5
DNA: TGTGCCAGCAGAAACGGGCACCAAGAGACCCAGTACTTC
CDR3: CASRNGHQETQYF

V: TRBV7-2
length: 15
size: .
D: .
J: TRBJ2-1
DNA: TGTGCCAGCAGCCCCGACAGAGGATCCTACAATGAGCAGTTCTTC
CDR3: CASSPDRGSYNEQFF

V: TRBV13
length: 16
size: .
D: .
J: TRBJ2-3
DNA: TGTGCCAGCAGCTTAGGACTGAGGGTAAACACAGATACGCAGTATTTT
CDR3: CASSLGLRVNTDTQYF

V: TRBV30
length: 16
size: few
D: .
J: TRBJ2-5
DNA: TGTGCCTGGAGTGTACCAAGCGGGTACTACCAAGAGACCCAGTACTTC
CDR3: CAWSVPSGYYQETQYF

V: TRBV2
length: 15
size: .
D: TRBD1
J: TRBJ1-5
DNA: TGTGCCAGCAGTGAATCGTCAGGGGGCTATCGACCCCAGCATTTT
CDR3: CASSESSGGYRPQHF

V: TRBV30
length: 13
size: few
D: .
J: TRBJ2-7
DNA: TGTGCCTGGAAGCGATCGGCGGGCCTCGAGCAGTACTTC
CDR3: CAWKRSAGLEQYF

V: TRBV5-1
length: 14
size: .
D: TRBD1
J: TRBJ2-5
DNA: TGCGCCAGCACCCAATGGGACAGCCAAGAGACCCAGTACTTC
CDR3: CASTQWDSQETQYF

V: TRBV6-6
length: 15
size: .
D: .
J: TRBJ1-3
DNA: TGTGCCAGCAACTCCGGACGGACCTCTGGAAACACCATATATTTT
CDR3: CASNSGRTSGNTIYF

V: TRBV5-1
length: 14
size: .
D: .
J: TRBJ1-1
DNA: TGCGCCAGCAGCTCAAATTCAGGGGTTACTGAAGCTTTCTTT
CDR3: CASSSNSGVTEAFF

V: TRBV29-1
length: 15
size: few
D: TRBD2
J: TRBJ2-5
DNA: TGCAGCGTTAGCGCGGGAGGGACGTTTGAACAGACCCAGTACTTC
CDR3: CSVSAGGTFEQTQYF

V: TRBV5-4
length: 15
size: few
D: TRBD2
J: TRBJ2-7
DNA: TGTGCCAGCAGCTTACTCGGGGGGGCCGGGGACGAGCAGTACTTC
CDR3: CASSLLGGAGDEQYF

V: TRBV15
length: 14
size: .
D: .
J: TRBJ2-3
DNA: TGTGCCACCAGCAGTGGGATTAGCACAGATACGCAGTATTTT
CDR3: CATSSGISTDTQYF

V: TRBV30
length: 15
size: .
D: .
J: TRBJ1-6
DNA: TGTGCCTGGAGCCGAACGGGGTCCTATAATTCACCCCTCCACTTT
CDR3: CAWSRTGSYNSPLHF

V: TRBV19
length: 14
size: once
D: .
J: TRBJ2-3
DNA: TGTGCCAGCCAGGGGCTTCGTAGCACAGATACGCAGTATTTT
CDR3: CASQGLRSTDTQYF

V: TRBV10-3
length: 16
size: .
D: TRBD2
J: TRBJ2-1
DNA: TGTGCCATCAGTGAGTCGCTAGCGGGAAGTCCCAATGAGCAGTTCTTC
CDR3: CAISESLAGSPNEQFF

V: TRBV2
length: 13
size: few
D: .
J: TRBJ2-5
DNA: TGTGCCAGCGGGGCAGGGCTTCAAGAGACCCAGTACTTC
CDR3: CASGAGLQETQYF

V: TRBV7-9
length: 17
size: few
D: TRBD2
J: TRBJ2-1
DNA: TGTGCCAGCAGCCCAGCGGCTAGCGGGGGAGCAAACAATGAGCAGTTCTTC
CDR3: CASSPAASGGANNEQFF

V: TRBV29-1
length: 13
size: few
D: TRBD2
J: TRBJ2-3
DNA: TGCAGCGGAGGGGGACTAGCAACAGATACGCAGTATTTT
CDR3: CSGGGLATDTQYF

V: TRBV29-1
length: 14
size: .
D: TRBD2
J: TRBJ2-3
DNA: TGCAGCGTTGCCCGGACTAGCGGATCAGATACGCAGTATTTT
CDR3: CSVARTSGSDTQYF

V: TRBV7-9
length: 16
size: many
D: TRBD1
J: TRBJ2-5
DNA: TGTGCCAGCAGCCGGGACAGCGACTCGAGGGGAGAGACCCAGTACTTC
CDR3: CASSRDSDSRGETQYF

V: TRBV10-3
length: 13
size: .
D: TRBD1
J: TRBJ2-5
DNA: TGTGCCTCTGGGACAGGGGTGAGGGAGACCCAGTACTTC
CDR3: CASGTGVRETQYF

V: TRBV4-3
length: 15
size: .
D: .
J: TRBJ1-2
DNA: TGCGCCAGCAGCCAAGGTTCTAAGGGCCACTATGGCTACACCTTC
CDR3: CASSQGSKGHYGYTF

V: TRBV20-1
length: 11
size: .
D: TRBD1
J: TRBJ2-1
DNA: TGCAGTGCTAGGAAGGGGGCAGGAGAGTTCTTC
CDR3: CSARKGAGEFF

V: TRBV27
length: 15
size: few
D: .
J: TRBJ1-5
DNA: TGTGCCAGCAGTACCGGAGAGGTGGGCAATCAGCCCCAGCATTTT
CDR3: CASSTGEVGNQPQHF

V: TRBV7-2
length: 13
size: few
D: .
J: TRBJ1-2
DNA: TGTGCCAGCAGCTCCCCCACAGGGTATGGCTACACCTTC
CDR3: CASSSPTGYGYTF

V: TRBV7-9
length: 13
size: .
D: .
J: TRBJ1-1
DNA: TGTGCCAGCAGCCCGACTCGGGACACTGAAGCTTTCTTT
CDR3: CASSPTRDTEAFF

V: TRBV11-2
length: 15
size: .
D: TRBD1
J: TRBJ1-1
DNA: TGTGCCAGCAGCCAACTCGGGACAGGGGAAACTGAAGCTTTCTTT
CDR3: CASSQLGTGETEAFF

V: TRBV5-4
length: 16
size: few
D: TRBD2
J: TRBJ2-3
DNA: TGTGCCAGCAGCTTGGGGACACGGGGGGGCACAGATACGCAGTATTTT
CDR3: CASSLGTRGGTDTQYF

V: TRBV10-3
length: 17
size: .
D: TRBD2
J: TRBJ2-7
DNA: TGTGCCATCAGTGGACCCGAACTAGCGGGGCACTCCTACGAGCAGTACTTC
CDR3: CAISGPELAGHSYEQYF

V: TRBV5-4
length: 16
size: few
D: TRBD1
J: TRBJ2-1
DNA: TGTGCCAGCAGCTTGGGATTGGACAGGGAAATCAATGAGCAGTTCTTC
CDR3: CASSLGLDREINEQFF

V: TRBV28
length: 14
size: few
D: .
J: TRBJ2-1
DNA: TGTGCCAGCAGCTACCGGACCGTCTACAATGAGCAGTTCTTC
CDR3: CASSYRTVYNEQFF

V: TRBV4-3
length: 14
size: few
D: .
J: TRBJ1-2
DNA: TGCGCCAGCAGCCAAGTGCCGGATAGCTATGGCTACACCTTC
CDR3: CASSQVPDSYGYTF

V: TRBV28
length: 11
size: few
D: .
J: TRBJ2-7
DNA: TGTGCCAGCCGGGCTGGGAACGAGCAGTACTTC
CDR3: CASRAGNEQYF

V: TRBV4-1
length: 16
size: .
D: .
J: TRBJ1-5
DNA: TGCGCCAGCAGCCATCCAGGGAGGGCGAGCAATCAGCCCCAGCATTTT
CDR3: CASSHPGRASNQPQHF

V: TRBV4-3
length: 15
size: .
D: .
J: TRBJ2-1
DNA: TGCGCCAGCAGCCAAGGGGGCGAGTCCTACAATGAGCAGTTCTTC
CDR3: CASSQGGESYNEQFF

V: TRBV18
length: 15
size: .
D: .
J: TRBJ1-1
DNA: TGTGCCAGCTCACCAGGTACGGGCGGAGGGCCTGAAGCTTTCTTT
CDR3: CASSPGTGGGPEAFF

V: TRBV28
length: 12
size: few
D: .
J: TRBJ1-1
DNA: TGTGCCAGCAGTTTATCCCGAGGTAAAGCTTTCTTT
CDR3: CASSLSRGKAFF

V: TRBV7-2
length: 14
size: few
D: .
J: TRBJ2-3
DNA: TGTGCCAGCAGCTCGGGACAAGCCACAGATACGCAGTATTTT
CDR3: CASSSGQATDTQYF

V: TRBV28
length: 13
size: .
D: TRBD1
J: TRBJ2-2
DNA: TGTGCCAGCCTGGGACAGCAAACCGGGGAGCTGTTTTTT
CDR3: CASLGQQTGELFF

V: TRBV15
length: 14
size: once
D: .
J: TRBJ2-1
DNA: TGTGCCACCAGCAGGACCGTATCCCACAATGAGCAGTTCTTC
CDR3: CATSRTVSHNEQFF

V: TRBV28
length: 15
size: few
D: TRBD1
J: TRBJ2-7
DNA: TGTGCCAGCAGTTCCCTTGGGACAGGCCCCTACGAGCAGTACTTC
CDR3: CASSSLGTGPYEQYF

V: TRBV2
length: 13
size: .
D: .
J: TRBJ1-2
DNA: TGTGCCAGCAGAGCACAAGGGAAGTATGGCTACACCTTC
CDR3: CASRAQGKYGYTF

V: TRBV5-4
length: 15
size: few
D: TRBD1
J: TRBJ1-1
DNA: TGTGCCAGCAGCCCCCCGGGACAGGGGAACACTGAAGCTTTCTTT
CDR3: CASSPPGQGNTEAFF

V: TRBV9
length: 13
size: .
D: .
J: TRBJ2-1
DNA: TGTGCCAGCAGCGTAGAGGGGCAGAATGAGCAGTTCTTC
CDR3: CASSVEGQNEQFF

V: TRBV21-1
length: 14
size: few
D: .
J: TRBJ2-3
DNA: TGTGCCACCTTCCGGAGTGAGGGATATGATACGCAGTATTTT
CDR3: CATFRSEGYDTQYF

V: TRBV29-1
length: 13
size: few
D: .
J: TRBJ2-5
DNA: TGCAGCGTCCGCGGACAGCGACAAGAGACCCAGTACTTC
CDR3: CSVRGQRQETQYF

V: TRBV13
length: 13
size: few
D: TRBD1
J: TRBJ1-2
DNA: TGTGCCAGCAGCCGACAGGGTAACTATGGCTACACCTTC
CDR3: CASSRQGNYGYTF

V: TRBV28
length: 14
size: .
D: .
J: TRBJ2-7
DNA: TGTGCCAGCTGTTACAGGGGAGGGATTCACGAGCAGTACTTC
CDR3: CASCYRGGIHEQYF

V: TRBV14
length: 15
size: .
D: .
J: TRBJ2-1
DNA: TGTGCCAGCAGCCTACAGGTTGGACGCCACAATGAGCAGTTCTTC
CDR3: CASSLQVGRHNEQFF

V: TRBV6-6
length: 12
size: few
D: .
J: TRBJ2-4
DNA: TGTGCCAGCAATGACATCAAAAACATTCAGTACTTC
CDR3: CASNDIKNIQYF

V: TRBV5-1
length: 15
size: .
D: .
J: TRBJ2-7
DNA: TGCGCCAGCAGCTTGAACACAGGCCACCGCTACGAGCAGTACTTC
CDR3: CASSLNTGHRYEQYF

V: TRBV5-4
length: 12
size: few
D: .
J: TRBJ2-2
DNA: TGTGCCAGCAGCCTCCCCGGGGGGGAGCTGTTTTTT
CDR3: CASSLPGGELFF

V: TRBV4-3
length: 16
size: few
D: TRBD1
J: TRBJ2-3
DNA: TGCGCCAGCAGCCAGGGGGACAGGGGAAGAACAGATACGCAGTATTTT
CDR3: CASSQGDRGRTDTQYF

V: TRBV27
length: 15
size: .
D: .
J: TRBJ2-1
DNA: TGTGCCAGCAGTTTAGGCGGGACCCTTCCCAATGAGCAGTTCTTC
CDR3: CASSLGGTLPNEQFF